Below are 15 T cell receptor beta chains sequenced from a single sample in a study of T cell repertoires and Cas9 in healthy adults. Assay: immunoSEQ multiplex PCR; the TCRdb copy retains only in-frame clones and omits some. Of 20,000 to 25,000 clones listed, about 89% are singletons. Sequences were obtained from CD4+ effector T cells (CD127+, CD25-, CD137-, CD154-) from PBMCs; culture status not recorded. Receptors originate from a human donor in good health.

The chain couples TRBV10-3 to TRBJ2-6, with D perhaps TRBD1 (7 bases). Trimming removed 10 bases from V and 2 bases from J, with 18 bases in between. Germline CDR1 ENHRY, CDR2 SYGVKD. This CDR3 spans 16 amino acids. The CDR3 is CASSQGTATGANVLTF. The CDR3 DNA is TGTGCCAGTTCACAGGGGACTGCTACTGGGGCCAACGTCCTGACTTTC.

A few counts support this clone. The DNA for the CDR3 is TGTGCCAGCAGGCTACAGGTCCGCTCAACCATGAACACTGAAGCTTTCTTT. This codes for CASRLQVRSTMNTEAFF. This chain connects TRBV28 to TRBJ1-1; TRBD1 is a possible D gene (5 bases). CDR1 is MDHEN, CDR2 SYDVKM, per germline. Trimming removed 6 bases from V and 0 bases from J, with 20 bases in between. The CDR3 consists of 17 residues.

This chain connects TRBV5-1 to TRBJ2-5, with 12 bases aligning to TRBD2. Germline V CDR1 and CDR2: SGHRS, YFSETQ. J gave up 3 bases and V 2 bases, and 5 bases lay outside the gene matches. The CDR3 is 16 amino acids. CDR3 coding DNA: TGCGCCAGCAGCTTAGGGGCTAGCGGGAGGGAAGAGACCCAGTACTTC. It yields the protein CASSLGASGREETQYF.

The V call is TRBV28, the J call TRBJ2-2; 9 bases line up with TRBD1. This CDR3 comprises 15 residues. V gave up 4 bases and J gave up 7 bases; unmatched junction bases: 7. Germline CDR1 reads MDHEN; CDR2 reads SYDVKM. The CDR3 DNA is TGTGCCAGCAGTTCGGGACAGGGACTTATCGGGGAGCTGTTTTTT. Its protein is CASSSGQGLIGELFF.

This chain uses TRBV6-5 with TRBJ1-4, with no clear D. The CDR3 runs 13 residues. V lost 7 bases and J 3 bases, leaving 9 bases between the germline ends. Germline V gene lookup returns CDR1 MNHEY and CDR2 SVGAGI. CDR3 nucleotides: TGTGCCAGCACTGGTTTCCCTAATGAAAAACTGTTTTTT. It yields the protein CASTGFPNEKLFF.

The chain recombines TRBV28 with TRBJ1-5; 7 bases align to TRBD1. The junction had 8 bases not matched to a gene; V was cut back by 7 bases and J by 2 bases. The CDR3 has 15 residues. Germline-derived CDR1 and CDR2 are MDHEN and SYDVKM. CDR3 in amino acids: CASNNGRGGNQPQHF. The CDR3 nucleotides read TGTGCCAGCAACAACGGCAGGGGGGGCAATCAGCCCCAGCATTTT.

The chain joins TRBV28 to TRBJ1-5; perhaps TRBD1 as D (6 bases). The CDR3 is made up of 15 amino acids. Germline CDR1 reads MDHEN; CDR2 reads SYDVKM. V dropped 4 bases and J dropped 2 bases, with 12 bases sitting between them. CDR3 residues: CASSWGARGNQPQHF. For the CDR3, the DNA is TGTGCCAGCAGTTGGGGGGCGCGGGGCAATCAGCCCCAGCATTTT.

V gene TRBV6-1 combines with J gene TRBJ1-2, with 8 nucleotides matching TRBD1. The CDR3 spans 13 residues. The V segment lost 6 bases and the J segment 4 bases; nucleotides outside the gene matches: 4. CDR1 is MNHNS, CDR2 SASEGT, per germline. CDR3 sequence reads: CASSPDRGYGYTF. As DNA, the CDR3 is TGTGCCAGCAGCCCCGACAGGGGCTATGGCTACACCTTC.

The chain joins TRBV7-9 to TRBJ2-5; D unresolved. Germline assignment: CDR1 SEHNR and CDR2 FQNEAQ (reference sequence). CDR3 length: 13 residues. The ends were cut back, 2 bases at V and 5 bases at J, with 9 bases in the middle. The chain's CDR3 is CASSLFRLETQYF. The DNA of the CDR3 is TGTGCCAGCAGCTTATTTCGGTTGGAGACCCAGTACTTC.

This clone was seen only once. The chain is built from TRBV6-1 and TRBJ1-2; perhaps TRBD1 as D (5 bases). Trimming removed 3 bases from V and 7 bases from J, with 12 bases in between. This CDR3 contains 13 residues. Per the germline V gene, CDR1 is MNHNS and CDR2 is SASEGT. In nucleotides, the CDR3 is TGTGCCAGCAGTGAGGTAGGAGGGGTTGGCTACACCTTC. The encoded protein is CASSEVGGVGYTF.

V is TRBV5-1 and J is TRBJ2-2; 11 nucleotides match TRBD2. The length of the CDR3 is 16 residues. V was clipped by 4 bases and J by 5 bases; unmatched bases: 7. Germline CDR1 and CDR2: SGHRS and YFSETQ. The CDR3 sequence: CASSKASGGSTGELFF. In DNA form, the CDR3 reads TGCGCCAGCAGCAAGGCTAGCGGGGGGTCAACCGGGGAGCTGTTTTTT.

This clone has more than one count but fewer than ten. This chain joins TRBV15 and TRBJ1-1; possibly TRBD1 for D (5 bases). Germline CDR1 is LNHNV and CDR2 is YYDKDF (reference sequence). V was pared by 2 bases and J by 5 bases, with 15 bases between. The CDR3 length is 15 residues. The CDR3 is CATSRPLRVGTEAFF. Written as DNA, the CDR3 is TGTGCCACCAGCAGACCCCTCAGGGTAGGGACTGAAGCTTTCTTT.

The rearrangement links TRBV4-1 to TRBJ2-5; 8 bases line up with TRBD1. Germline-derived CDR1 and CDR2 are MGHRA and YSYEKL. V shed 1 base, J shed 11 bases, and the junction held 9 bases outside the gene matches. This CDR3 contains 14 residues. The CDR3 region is CASSQADTGGEQYF. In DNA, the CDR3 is TGCGCCAGCAGCCAAGCGGATACAGGGGGAGAGCAGTACTTC.

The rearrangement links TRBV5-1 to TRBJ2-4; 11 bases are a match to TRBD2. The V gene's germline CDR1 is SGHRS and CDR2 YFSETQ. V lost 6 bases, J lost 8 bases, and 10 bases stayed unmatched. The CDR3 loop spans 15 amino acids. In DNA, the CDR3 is TGCGCCAGCACCAGGTTCGGACTAGCGGGTGACATTCAGTACTTC. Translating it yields CASTRFGLAGDIQYF.

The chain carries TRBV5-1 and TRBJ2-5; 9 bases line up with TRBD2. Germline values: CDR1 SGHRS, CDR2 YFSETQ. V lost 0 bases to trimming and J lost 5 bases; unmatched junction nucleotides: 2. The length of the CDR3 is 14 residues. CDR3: CASSLGSGRETQYF. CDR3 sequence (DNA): TGCGCCAGCAGCTTGGGGAGCGGGAGGGAGACCCAGTACTTC.